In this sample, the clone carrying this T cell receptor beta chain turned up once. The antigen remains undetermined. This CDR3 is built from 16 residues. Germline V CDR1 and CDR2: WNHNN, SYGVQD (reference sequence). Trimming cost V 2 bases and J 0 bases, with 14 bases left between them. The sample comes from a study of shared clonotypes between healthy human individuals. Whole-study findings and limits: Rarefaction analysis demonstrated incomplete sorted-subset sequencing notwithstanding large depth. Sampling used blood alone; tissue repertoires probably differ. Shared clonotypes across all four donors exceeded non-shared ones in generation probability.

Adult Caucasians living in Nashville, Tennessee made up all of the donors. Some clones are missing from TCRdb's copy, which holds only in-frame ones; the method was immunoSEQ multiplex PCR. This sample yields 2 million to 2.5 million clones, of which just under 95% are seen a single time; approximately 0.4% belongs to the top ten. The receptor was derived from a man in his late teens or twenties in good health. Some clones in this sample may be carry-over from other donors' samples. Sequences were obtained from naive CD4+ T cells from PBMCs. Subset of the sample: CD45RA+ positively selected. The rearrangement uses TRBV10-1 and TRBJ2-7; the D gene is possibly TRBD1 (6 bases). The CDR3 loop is CASSEEVLGASYEQYF. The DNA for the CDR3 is TGCGCCAGCAGTGAGGAGGTTTTGGGGGCCTCCTACGAGCAGTACTTC.